This passage covers 18 T cell receptor beta chains from one sample sequenced in a study of blood T cell repertoires in COVID-19. The assay was immunoSEQ multiplex PCR, and TCRdb's table has in-frame clones only and misses some. The sample shows approximately 260,000 clones, about 91% of them seen only once. The sample taken for sequencing was PBMCs or T cells enriched from blood (not recorded which). The receptors come from a woman aged 40 to 50 with acute COVID-19.

This clone was observed a single time. This sequence joins TRBV9 and TRBJ1-2; 8 bases line up with TRBD1. From germline, CDR1 is SGDLS and CDR2 YYNGEE. This CDR3 has 15 amino acids. V lost 6 bases, J lost 4 bases, and 11 bases stayed unmatched. This CDR3 is CASNRHETGVYGYTF. The DNA for the CDR3 is TGTGCCAGCAACCGACACGAGACAGGGGTCTATGGCTACACCTTC.

The chain joins TRBV9 to TRBJ2-5; no firm D call. The V end lost 2 bases, the J end lost 4 bases, and 9 bases lay between the germline ends. The germline gives CDR1 SGDLS, CDR2 YYNGEE. There are 13 residues in the CDR3. The DNA for the CDR3 is TGTGCCAGCAGCGTTAGTCCCTCAGAGACCCAGTACTTC. The encoded protein is CASSVSPSETQYF.

V and J are TRBV5-1 and TRBJ1-6; 8 bases line up with TRBD1. Germline CDR1 SGHRS, CDR2 YFSETQ. Trimming cost V 4 bases and J 6 bases; bases outside gene matches: 3. The CDR3 has 14 residues. CDR3 bases: TGCGCCAGCAGCCTAGACAGGGGTAATTCACCCCTCCACTTT. Protein sequence: CASSLDRGNSPLHF. Filled out from reference TRBV5-1 and TRBJ1-6, the complete variable domain reads KAGVTQTPRYLIKTRGQQVTLSCSPISGHRSVSWYQQTPGQGLQFLFEYFSETQRNKGNFPGRFSGRQFSNSRSEMNVSTLELGDSALYLCASSLDRGNSPLHFGNGTRLTVT.

This clone appeared once. J is TRBJ1-2 and V is TRBV11-2, with D hard to call. V was pared by 4 bases and J by 3 bases, with 15 bases between. This CDR3 is built from 15 residues. Germline V gives CDR1 SGHAT, CDR2 FQNNGV. CDR3 coding DNA: TGTGCCAGCAGCTCCCCCGGGAGGGAGGACTATGGCTACACCTTC. Amino acids: CASSSPGREDYGYTF.

The gene calls are TRBV13 and TRBJ2-3; 8 bases line up with TRBD1. The germline gives CDR1 PRHDT, CDR2 FYEKMQ (reference sequence). The CDR3 totals 17 residues. Trimming removed 5 bases from V and 2 bases from J; junction bases left unmatched: 12. In DNA, the CDR3 is TGTGCCAGCAGCCCTTGGGCCGAGGACAGGGACACAGATACGCAGTATTTT. Its protein is CASSPWAEDRDTDTQYF.

This clone came up a few times. CDR3 nucleotides: TGTGCCAGCAGCTTTGACAGGGGGCATATTGAAGCTTTCTTT. It is translated as CASSFDRGHIEAFF. This chain joins TRBV7-8 and TRBJ1-1; 10 nucleotides align to TRBD1. The CDR3 is 14 amino acids. The ends lost 3 bases at V and 7 bases at J; junction bases unmatched: 5. CDR1 SGHVS and CDR2 FQNEAQ come from the germline V gene.

This clone was detected once. The V gene is TRBV24-1, the J gene TRBJ2-5; 8 bases align to TRBD1. V dropped 4 bases and J dropped 2; count of bases not matched to a gene: 8. The germline V gene has CDR1 KGHDR and CDR2 SFDVKD. The length of the CDR3 is 16 residues. The CDR3 here is CATSESTGTGQETQYF. In DNA, the CDR3 is TGTGCCACCAGTGAATCGACCGGGACAGGACAAGAGACCCAGTACTTC.

In DNA, the CDR3 is TGCGCCAGCAGCCGTTCGGACCCTTCTAGCGGGAGTGGAGAGACCCAGTACTTC. Translated: CASSRSDPSSGSGETQYF. J is TRBJ2-5 and V is TRBV4-3; 10 nucleotides line up with TRBD2. The CDR3 extends over 18 amino acids. Germline CDR1 and CDR2: LGHNA and YSLEER. Losses at the gene ends were 4 bases for V and 4 bases for J; bases not matched to a gene: 15.

The CDR3, as DNA: TGCAGTGCTAGTTTTCGGGAAACTGAAGCTTTCTTT. It is translated as CSASFRETEAFF. The rearrangement joins TRBV20-1 to TRBJ1-1; D uncertain. V lost 3 bases to trimming and J lost 5 bases, with 10 bases between them. The V gene's germline CDR1 is DFQATT and CDR2 SNEGSKA (reference sequence). The CDR3 length is 12 residues.

The chain carries TRBV12-3 or TRBV12-4 and TRBJ1-2; tentative D call: TRBD1 (6 bases). Trimming removed 6 bases from V and 1 base from J, with 9 bases in between. The CDR3 spans 13 residues. For the CDR3, the DNA is TGTGCCAGCAGAATAGGGGGTAACTATGGCTACACCTTC. Protein product: CASRIGGNYGYTF.

This clone was seen a handful of times. This chain joins TRBV24-1 and TRBJ2-2, with 8 bases aligning to TRBD2. The CDR3 spans 16 residues. Trimming at V came to 3 bases and at J to 8 bases, leaving 10 bases not matched to a gene. Germline V gives CDR1 KGHDR, CDR2 SFDVKD. The CDR3 loop is CATSDRTLAGIGELFF. In DNA form, the CDR3 reads TGTGCCACCAGTGATCGAACATTAGCGGGAATAGGGGAGCTGTTTTTT.

V usage is TRBV9 and J usage is TRBJ1-2, with D uncertain. The CDR3 loop spans 14 amino acids. Trimming removed 0 bases at V and 6 bases at J, with 12 bases between. Germline lookup yields CDR1 SGDLS and CDR2 YYNGEE. CDR3 region: CASSVDGLGDGYTF. CDR3 nucleotides: TGTGCCAGCAGCGTAGATGGGCTCGGGGATGGCTACACCTTC.

V gene TRBV15 combines with J gene TRBJ2-3, with unresolved D. The V gene lost 8 bases and the J gene lost 2 bases, with 11 bases spanning the gap. Germline V gene data show CDR1 as LNHNV and CDR2 as YYDKDF (reference sequence). CDR3 size: 13 residues. CDR3 residues: CATGGRHTDTQYF. CDR3 nucleotides: TGTGCCACCGGCGGCCGTCACACAGATACGCAGTATTTT.

The V gene is TRBV7-9, the J gene TRBJ1-2; the D gene is possibly TRBD1 (6 bases). Germline CDR1 SEHNR, CDR2 FQNEAQ (reference sequence). V was shortened by 0 bases and J by 7 bases, with 12 bases between the two germline ends. The CDR3 length is 14 residues. The CDR3 DNA is TGTGCCAGCAGCTTAGCGGGGGGGCATAGTGGCTACACCTTC. This gives the protein CASSLAGGHSGYTF. The full variable domain, with the rest looked up from reference TRBV7-9 and TRBJ1-2, is DTGVSQNPRHKITKRGQNVTFRCDPISEHNRLYWYRQTLGQGPEFLTYFQNEAQLEKSRLLSDRFSAERPKGSFSTLEIQRTEQGDSAMYLCASSLAGGHSGYTFGSGTRLTVV.

This rearrangement joins TRBV28 to TRBJ1-5, with D unclear. The CDR3 consists of 15 residues. CDR1 is MDHEN and CDR2 is SYDVKM in the germline V gene. Deletions cut 2 bases from V and 8 bases from J, with 16 bases between. The CDR3 nucleotides are TGTGCCAGCAGTTTAGGTTCCCCTGGACTGAAGCCCCAGCATTTT. Protein: CASSLGSPGLKPQHF.

The J gene is TRBJ1-5, the V gene TRBV30; 8 bases line up with TRBD1. V shed 0 bases, J shed 3 bases, and the junction held 7 bases outside the gene matches. The CDR3 runs 16 residues. Germline values: CDR1 GTSNPN, CDR2 SVGIG (reference sequence). This CDR3 is CAWSVSRTGTNQPQHF. The CDR3 coding sequence is TGTGCCTGGAGTGTATCCCGGACAGGGACCAATCAGCCCCAGCATTTT.

CDR3 nucleotides: TGTGCCAGCAGCTCCCAGGACAGGGCGAACACTGAAGCTTTCTTT. Its protein product is CASSSQDRANTEAFF. The V and J genes are TRBV7-9 and TRBJ1-1, with 8 bases that match TRBD1. This CDR3 is 15 amino acids long. V lost 4 bases, J lost 1 base, and 5 bases stayed unmatched. The germline V gene encodes CDR1 SEHNR and CDR2 FQNEAQ (reference sequence).

The V gene is TRBV27, the J gene TRBJ1-1; 8 nucleotides align to TRBD1. CDR3 length equals 17 residues. The germline V gene has CDR1 MNHEY and CDR2 SMNVEV (reference sequence). The trim removed 3 bases at V and 2 bases at J, leaving 11 bases unmatched. CDR3 bases: TGTGCCAGCAGTTTTAGTGCCAGGGGGCGAGTAAACACTGAAGCTTTCTTT. This encodes CASSFSARGRVNTEAFF.